One and the same sample provided the 15 T cell receptor beta chains below, sequenced in a study of blood T cell repertoires in COVID-19. Data came from immunoSEQ multiplex PCR; TCRdb stores just in-frame clones and leaves some out. The sample contains about 160,000 clones, 82% of which appear only once. The specimen was PBMCs or T cells enriched from blood (not recorded which). Source of these receptors: a man aged 55 to 70 who had recovered from COVID-19.

Written as DNA, the CDR3 is TGTGCCAGCAGCCCCTTAACAGGTCGTCGCGAGCAGTACTTC. Translating it yields CASSPLTGRREQYF. J is TRBJ2-7 and V is TRBV28; D may be TRBD1 (5 bases). The CDR3 totals 14 residues. Trimming took 6 bases from V and 6 from J, leaving 18 bases between them. Germline lookup yields CDR1 MDHEN and CDR2 SYDVKM.

J is TRBJ1-1 and V is TRBV19, with a tentative D call TRBD1 (6 bases). Germline loops: CDR1 LNHDA, CDR2 SQIVND (reference sequence). The length of the CDR3 is 13 residues. Trimming removed 5 bases at V and 5 bases at J, with 12 bases between. The CDR3 reads CASSDRSGTEAFF. The CDR3, as DNA: TGTGCCAGTAGTGACAGGAGTGGGACTGAAGCTTTCTTT.

On this clone itself: Within the sample, other DNA sequences also encode this same CDR3. V is TRBV28 and J is TRBJ1-5; D uncertain. This CDR3 is 11 amino acids long. Looked up from germline, CDR1 is MDHEN and CDR2 is SYDVKM. Trimming removed 4 bases at V and 5 bases at J, with 3 bases between. CDR3 sequence reads: CASSSDQPQHF. The DNA of the CDR3 is TGTGCCAGCAGTTCGGATCAGCCCCAGCATTTT.

The chain is built from TRBV18 and TRBJ2-7; 7 bases match TRBD2. V dropped 2 bases and J dropped 6; count of bases not matched to a gene: 13. The CDR3 consists of 16 residues. Germline CDR1 reads KGHSH; CDR2 reads LQKENI. The CDR3 is CASSPWVGQGGLEQYF. In DNA, the CDR3 is TGTGCCAGCTCACCATGGGTCGGGCAGGGAGGGCTCGAGCAGTACTTC. Full variable domain (rest looked up from reference TRBV18 and TRBJ2-7): NAGVMQNPRHLVRRRGQEARLRCSPMKGHSHVYWYRQLPEEGLKFMVYLQKENIIDESGMPKERFSAEFPKEGPSILRIQQVVRGDSAAYFCASSPWVGQGGLEQYFGPGTRLTVT.

The V and J genes are TRBV7-2 and TRBJ2-3; 10 bases align to TRBD2. CDR1 and CDR2 from the germline V gene are SGHTA and FQGNSA. Trimming at V came to 7 bases and at J to 3 bases, leaving 10 bases not matched to a gene. The CDR3 has 16 amino acids. The CDR3 sequence is CASIPGVAGGTDTQYF. CDR3 DNA: TGTGCCAGCATACCAGGGGTAGCGGGGGGTACAGATACGCAGTATTTT.

The chain recombines TRBV30 with TRBJ1-5; maybe TRBD1 (5 bases). Germline CDR1 reads GTSNPN; CDR2 reads SVGIG (reference sequence). The CDR3 length is 13 residues. Trimming removed 4 bases at V and 4 bases at J, with 11 bases between. The CDR3 sequence: CAWTAGQNQPQHF. The CDR3 bases are TGTGCCTGGACGGCAGGACAAAATCAGCCCCAGCATTTT.

The chain combines TRBV24-1 with TRBJ1-2; D remains ambiguous. The CDR3 runs to 16 residues. V was clipped by 4 bases and J by 1 base, with 15 bases between them. Germline CDR1 KGHDR, CDR2 SFDVKD. The CDR3 coding sequence is TGTGCCACCAGTGACCCCGACGGGAAACTTAACTATGGCTACACCTTC. Its protein product is CATSDPDGKLNYGYTF.

This chain joins TRBV4-2 and TRBJ2-2; unclear D gene. Germline V gene sequence: CDR1 LGHNA, CDR2 YNFKEQ. This CDR3 has 15 residues. The ends were cut back, 0 bases at V and 5 bases at J, with 10 bases in the middle. CDR3 bases: TGTGCCAGCAGCCAAGACCCGAGAGATACCGGGGAGCTGTTTTTT. Its protein product is CASSQDPRDTGELFF.

The V gene is TRBV13, the J gene TRBJ2-7; 7 nucleotides align to TRBD1. The trim removed 6 bases at V and 2 bases at J, leaving 13 bases unmatched. This CDR3 comprises 16 residues. Germline CDR1 and CDR2: PRHDT and FYEKMQ (reference sequence). CDR3 residues: CASSLVVGQETYEQYF. The CDR3 coding sequence is TGTGCCAGCAGTTTGGTGGTCGGACAGGAGACCTACGAGCAGTACTTC.

V is TRBV4-2 and J is TRBJ2-3; 9 bases match TRBD2. Trimming cost V 0 bases and J 1 base; bases outside gene matches: 5. CDR3 length: 17 amino acids. Germline values: CDR1 LGHNA, CDR2 YNFKEQ. CDR3 nucleotides: TGTGCCAGCAGCCAAGAGGTGCAGCGGGGGGGCACAGATACGCAGTATTTT. Translation: CASSQEVQRGGTDTQYF.

Comment on this clone: Other DNA sequences of this sample code for an identical CDR3. The chain has TRBV29-1 and TRBJ1-1; no clear D. Between the trimmed V and J ends, which lost 3 bases and 4 bases, there was a span of 12 bases. CDR3 size: 13 residues. Germline loops: CDR1 SQVTM, CDR2 ANQGSEA. The CDR3 loop is CSVDLASGTEAFF. The CDR3 DNA is TGCAGCGTTGATCTGGCCTCAGGCACTGAAGCTTTCTTT. The entire variable domain, with the rest obtained from reference TRBV29-1 and TRBJ1-1, is as follows: SAVISQKPSRDICQRGTSLTIQCQVDSQVTMMFWYRQQPGQSLTLIATANQGSEATYESGFVIDKFPISRPNLTFSTLTVSNMSPEDSSIYLCSVDLASGTEAFFGQGTRLTVV.

The CDR3 is CASSLGLAGGLTDTQYF. The CDR3 DNA reads TGTGCCAGCAGCTTAGGGCTAGCGGGAGGACTCACAGATACGCAGTATTTT. V gene TRBV11-3 combines with J gene TRBJ2-3; 11 bases are a match to TRBD2. CDR1 is SGHNT, CDR2 YENEEA, per germline. There are 17 residues in the CDR3. V was pared by 1 base and J by 2 bases, with 5 bases of the junction left unmatched.

The genes are TRBV7-6 and TRBJ2-2; TRBD1 is a possible D gene (5 bases). With 1 base removed from V and 2 bases from J, the gap between germline ends came to 11 bases. CDR3 length: 16 residues. The germline gives CDR1 SGHVS, CDR2 FNYEAQ. The CDR3 DNA sequence: TGTGCCAGCAGCTTAGGGATAGGGGCCAACACCGGGGAGCTGTTTTTT. Amino acids: CASSLGIGANTGELFF. The variable domain in full, with the rest retrieved from reference TRBV7-6 and TRBJ2-2, is GAGVSQSPRYKVTKRGQDVALRCDPISGHVSLYWYRQALGQGPEFLTYFNYEAQQDKSGLPNDRFSAERPEGSISTLTIQRTEQRDSAMYRCASSLGIGANTGELFFGEGSRLTVL.

The gene calls are TRBV18 and TRBJ1-1, with 9 nucleotides matching TRBD1. The CDR3 has 14 residues. The V gene's germline CDR1 is KGHSH and CDR2 LQKENI. J was trimmed by 4 bases and V by 5 bases; bases with no gene match: 5. CDR3 residues: CASSVGQGSTEAFF. The CDR3 region has the DNA TGTGCCAGCTCAGTCGGACAGGGGAGCACTGAAGCTTTCTTT.

V gene TRBV5-4 combines with J gene TRBJ2-3; 9 nucleotides agree with TRBD1. The V gene end was trimmed by 8 bases and the J gene end by 6 bases; junction bases not matched to a gene: 10. Germline assignment: CDR1 SGHNT and CDR2 YYREEE (reference sequence). CDR3 length: 14 amino acids. The CDR3 coding sequence is TGTGCCAGTAGGGGACAGGGTCATGTGGATACGCAGTATTTT. Protein: CASRGQGHVDTQYF.